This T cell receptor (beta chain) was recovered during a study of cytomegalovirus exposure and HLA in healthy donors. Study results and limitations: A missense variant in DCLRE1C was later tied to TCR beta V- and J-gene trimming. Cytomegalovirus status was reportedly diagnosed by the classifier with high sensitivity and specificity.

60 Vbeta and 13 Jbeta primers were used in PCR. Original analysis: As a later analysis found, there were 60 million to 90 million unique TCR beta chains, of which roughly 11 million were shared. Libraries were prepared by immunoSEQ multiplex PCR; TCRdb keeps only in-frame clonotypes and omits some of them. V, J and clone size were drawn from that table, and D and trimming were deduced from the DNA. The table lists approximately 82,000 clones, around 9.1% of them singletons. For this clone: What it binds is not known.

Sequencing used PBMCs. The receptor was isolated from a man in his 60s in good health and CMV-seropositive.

In DNA form, the CDR3 reads TGTGCCAGCAGCCCTTCTAATTTCGAGCAGTACTTC. Translated: CASSPSNFEQYF. The V and J genes are TRBV7-9 and TRBJ2-7; the D is unclear. This CDR3 contains 12 residues. V was clipped by 5 bases and J by 6 bases, with 11 bases between them. Germline-derived CDR1 and CDR2 are SEHNR and FQNEAQ (reference sequence).